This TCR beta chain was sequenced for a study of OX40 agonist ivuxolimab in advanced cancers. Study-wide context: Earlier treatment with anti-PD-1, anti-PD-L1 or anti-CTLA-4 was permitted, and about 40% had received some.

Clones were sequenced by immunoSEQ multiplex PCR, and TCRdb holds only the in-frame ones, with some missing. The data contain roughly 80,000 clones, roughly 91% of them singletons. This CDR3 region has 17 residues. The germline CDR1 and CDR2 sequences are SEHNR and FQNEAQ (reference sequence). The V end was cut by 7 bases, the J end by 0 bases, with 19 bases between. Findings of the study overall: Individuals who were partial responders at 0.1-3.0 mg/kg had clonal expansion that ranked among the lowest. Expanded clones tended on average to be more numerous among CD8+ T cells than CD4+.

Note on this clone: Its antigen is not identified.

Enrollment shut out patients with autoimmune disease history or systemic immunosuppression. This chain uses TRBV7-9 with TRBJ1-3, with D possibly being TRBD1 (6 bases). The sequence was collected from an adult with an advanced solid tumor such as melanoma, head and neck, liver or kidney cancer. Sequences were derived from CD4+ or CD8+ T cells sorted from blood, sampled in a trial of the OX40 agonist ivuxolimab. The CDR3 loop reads CASTTPQGLSSGNTIYF. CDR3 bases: TGTGCCAGCACCACACCACAGGGACTCAGCTCTGGAAACACCATATATTTT. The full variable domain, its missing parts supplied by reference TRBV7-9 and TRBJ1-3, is DTGVSQNPRHKITKRGQNVTFRCDPISEHNRLYWYRQTLGQGPEFLTYFQNEAQLEKSRLLSDRFSAERPKGSFSTLEIQRTEQGDSAMYLCASTTPQGLSSGNTIYFGEGSWLTVV.